Below, one T cell receptor beta chain is given with its context. The entry originates in a study of control samples from healthy donors and cancer patients. Assay used: immunoSEQ multiplex PCR; TCRdb lists only in-frame clones, some missing. Found here are about 10,000 clones, more than 75% of them singletons; the top ten hold 20% to 25%. The CDR3 runs 15 residues. The V gene's germline CDR1 is SGHTA and CDR2 FQGNSA. V lost 1 base and J lost 6, with 10 bases in between. What was sequenced was PBMCs. The V and J genes are TRBV7-2 and TRBJ1-6; D remains ambiguous. The receptor was isolated from a man aged 60 to 75 with colorectal cancer. This CDR3 is CASSLDGRFNSPLHF. The CDR3 DNA sequence: TGTGCCAGCAGCTTAGACGGCAGGTTTAATTCACCCCTCCACTTT.